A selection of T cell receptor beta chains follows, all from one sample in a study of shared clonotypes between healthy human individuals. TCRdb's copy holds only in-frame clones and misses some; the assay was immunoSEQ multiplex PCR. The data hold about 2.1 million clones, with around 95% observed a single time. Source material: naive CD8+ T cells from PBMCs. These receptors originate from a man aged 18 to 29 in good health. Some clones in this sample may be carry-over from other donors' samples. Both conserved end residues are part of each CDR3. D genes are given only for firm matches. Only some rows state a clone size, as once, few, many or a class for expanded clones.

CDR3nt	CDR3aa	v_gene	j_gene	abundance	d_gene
TGTGCCAGCAGCTTAGAGGCGACAGCTTACAATGAGCAGTTCTTC	CASSLEATAYNEQFF	TRBV7-9	TRBJ2-1	.	.
TGTGCCAGCAGCGTGACGGGGACGGGAACCTACGAGCAGTACTTC	CASSVTGTGTYEQYF	TRBV9	TRBJ2-7	.	.
TGCGCCAGCAGGGCCGGGACTAGCGGGCACAATGAGCAGTTCTTC	CASRAGTSGHNEQFF	TRBV10-2	TRBJ2-1	.	TRBD2
TGTGCCAGCAGTTACAAATCTACGGGGGTTGAAGCTTTCTTT	CASSYKSTGVEAFF	TRBV27	TRBJ1-1	.	.
TGTGCCAGCAGCTTGGGCAAGAACACTGAAGCTTTCTTT	CASSLGKNTEAFF	TRBV5-4	TRBJ1-1	once	.
TGCGCCAGCAGAATGAGGGCCGGGTACAATGAGCAGTTCTTC	CASRMRAGYNEQFF	TRBV5-1	TRBJ2-1	.	.
TGTGCCAGCAGCCCAGTCGGGACAAGACAAGAGACCCAGTACTTC	CASSPVGTRQETQYF	TRBV7-3	TRBJ2-5	.	.
TGTGCCAGCAGCATACACTACCCGGGACTCCTAGGGTTATCCTACGAGCAGTACTTC	CASSIHYPGLLGLSYEQYF	TRBV11-2	TRBJ2-7	once	.
TGTGCCTGGAGTGCAACCGTGGGGGCATCTCAGCCCCAGCATTTT	CAWSATVGASQPQHF	TRBV30	TRBJ1-5	few	.
TGCGCCAGCAGTCAAGACGGCGTCAAAAACATTCAGTACTTC	CASSQDGVKNIQYF	TRBV23-1	TRBJ2-4	.	.
TGTGCCAGCAGAGAACGGACGGACACTGAAGCTTTCTTT	CASRERTDTEAFF	TRBV9	TRBJ1-1	few	.
TGTGCCAGCCTGTCCCCGGGTAGCGGGATTCGTTATGAGCAGTTCTTC	CASLSPGSGIRYEQFF	TRBV28	TRBJ2-1	.	TRBD2
TGTGCCAGCAGCTTTATTGGACAGGGTCTGGACGGGGAGCTGTTTTTT	CASSFIGQGLDGELFF	TRBV7-9	TRBJ2-2	.	TRBD1
TGTGCCAGCAGCGTAGGGGATTGGCAGAACGAGCAGTACTTC	CASSVGDWQNEQYF	TRBV9	TRBJ2-7	.	.
TGTGCCAGCAGCTTGGTGAAGGCCCAAGAGACCCAGTACTTC	CASSLVKAQETQYF	TRBV5-6	TRBJ2-5	.	.
TGTGCCAGCAATAAGGTAACCCACGAGCAGTACTTC	CASNKVTHEQYF	TRBV28	TRBJ2-7	.	.
TGTGCCAGCAGCTACATAAGCTCCTACAATGAGCAGTTCTTC	CASSYISSYNEQFF	TRBV5-5	TRBJ2-1	.	.
TGTGCCAGCAGCCCCTGGCTGGTTGGCAATGAGCAGTTCTTC	CASSPWLVGNEQFF	TRBV11-2	TRBJ2-1	.	.
TGTGCCAGCAGCTTCACCCATGGTAGGGGCACAGATACGCAGTATTTT	CASSFTHGRGTDTQYF	TRBV7-9	TRBJ2-3	.	.